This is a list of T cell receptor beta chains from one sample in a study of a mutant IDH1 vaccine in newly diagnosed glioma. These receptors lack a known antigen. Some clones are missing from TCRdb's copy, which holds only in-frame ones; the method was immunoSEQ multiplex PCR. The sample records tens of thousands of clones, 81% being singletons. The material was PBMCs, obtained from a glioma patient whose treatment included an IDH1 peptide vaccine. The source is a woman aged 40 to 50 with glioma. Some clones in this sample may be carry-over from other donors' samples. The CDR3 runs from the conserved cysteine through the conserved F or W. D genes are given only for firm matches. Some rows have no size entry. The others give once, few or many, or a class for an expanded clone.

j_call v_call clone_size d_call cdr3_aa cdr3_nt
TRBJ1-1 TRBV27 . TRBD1 CASSFTGGITEAFF TGTGCCAGCAGTTTTACAGGGGGCATCACTGAAGCTTTCTTT
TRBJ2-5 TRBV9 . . CASSVGRGGIGTQYF TGTGCCAGCAGCGTAGGTCGAGGGGGGATCGGGACCCAGTACTTC
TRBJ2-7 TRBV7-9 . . CASSFNIGQYF TGTGCCAGCAGCTTCAACATCGGGCAGTACTTC
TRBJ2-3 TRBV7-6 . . CASSSTDTQYF TGTGCCAGCAGCTCGACAGATACGCAGTATTTT
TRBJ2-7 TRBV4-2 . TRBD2 CASSQDPSGGAYEQYF TGTGCCAGCAGCCAAGATCCTAGCGGGGGGGCCTACGAGCAGTACTTC
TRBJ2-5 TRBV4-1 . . CASSQDSPTVQETQYF TGCGCCAGCAGCCAAGATTCGCCCACAGTTCAAGAGACCCAGTACTTC
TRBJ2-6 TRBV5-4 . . CASSLMASSGANVLTF TGTGCCAGCAGCTTAATGGCCAGCTCTGGGGCCAACGTCCTGACTTTC
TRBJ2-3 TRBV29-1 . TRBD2 CSPSNGRGRDTDTQYF TGCAGCCCCTCTAATGGACGGGGGAGGGACACAGATACGCAGTATTTT
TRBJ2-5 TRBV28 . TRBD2 CASSGAGAETQYF TGTGCCAGCAGTGGAGCGGGAGCCGAGACCCAGTACTTC
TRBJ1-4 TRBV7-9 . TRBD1 CASSSGQGAEKLFF TGTGCCAGCAGCTCGGGACAGGGGGCGGAAAAACTGTTTTTT
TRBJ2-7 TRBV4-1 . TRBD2 CASSQVVGLDSLPHYEQYF TGCGCCAGCAGCCAAGTAGTCGGACTAGATTCCCTCCCTCACTACGAGCAGTACTTC
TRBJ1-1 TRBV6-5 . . CASSRGAGSNTEAFF TGTGCCAGCAGTAGGGGAGCCGGGTCGAACACTGAAGCTTTCTTT
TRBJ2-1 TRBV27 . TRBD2 CASSSGGGLRLSEQFF TGTGCCAGCTCCTCCGGGGGGGGACTAAGGTTGAGTGAGCAGTTCTTC
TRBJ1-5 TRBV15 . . CATSRITDSNRPQHF TGTGCCACCAGCCGGATAACAGATAGCAATCGGCCCCAGCATTTT
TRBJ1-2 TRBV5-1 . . CASSLANYGYTF TGCGCCAGCAGCTTGGCCAACTATGGCTACACCTTC
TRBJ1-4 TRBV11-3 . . CASSSTNGEKLFF TGTGCCAGCAGCTCCACAAACGGGGAAAAACTGTTTTTT
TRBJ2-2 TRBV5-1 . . CASKWSAGRVTGELFF TGCGCCAGCAAGTGGTCGGCGGGACGCGTCACCGGGGAGCTGTTTTTT
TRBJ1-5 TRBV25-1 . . CASSEGARDQPQHF TGTGCCAGCAGTGAGGGGGCCAGGGATCAGCCCCAGCATTTT
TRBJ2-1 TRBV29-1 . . CSVEPQGGGEQFF TGCAGCGTTGAGCCCCAGGGGGGCGGTGAGCAGTTCTTC
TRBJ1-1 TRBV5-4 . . CASSSLDRSVMNTEAFF TGTGCCAGCAGCTCCCTGGACAGATCTGTAATGAACACTGAAGCTTTCTTT
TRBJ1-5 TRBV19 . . CASSILTGSQPQHF TGTGCCAGTAGTATTCTAACCGGTAGTCAGCCCCAGCATTTT
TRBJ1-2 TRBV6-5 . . CASSRRAEGDYGYTF TGTGCCAGCAGTAGGCGGGCTGAAGGGGACTATGGCTACACCTTC
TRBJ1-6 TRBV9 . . CASSLEDSPYSPLHF TGTGCCAGCAGCCTGGAGGACAGCCCTTATTCACCCCTCCACTTT
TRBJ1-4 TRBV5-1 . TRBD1 CASSSGQGGWKLFF TGCGCCAGCAGCTCCGGACAGGGAGGGTGGAAACTGTTTTTT
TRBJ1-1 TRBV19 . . CASSIPAGVDTEAFF TGTGCCAGTAGTATACCGGCAGGGGTGGACACTGAAGCTTTCTTT
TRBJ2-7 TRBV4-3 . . CASSQDSPGTYEQYF TGCGCCAGCAGCCAAGATTCCCCTGGAACCTACGAGCAGTACTTC
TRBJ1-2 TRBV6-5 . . CASSYPGNYGYTF TGTGCCAGCAGTTACCCTGGGAACTATGGCTACACCTTC
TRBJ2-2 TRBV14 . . CASSQSLANGELFF TGTGCCAGCAGCCAATCCCTAGCGAACGGGGAGCTGTTTTTT
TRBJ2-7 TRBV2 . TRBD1 CASSWDSSYEQYF TGTGCCAGCAGTTGGGACAGCTCCTACGAGCAGTACTTC
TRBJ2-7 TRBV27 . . CASSLRQTYEQYF TGTGCCAGCAGTTTAAGACAGACCTACGAGCAGTACTTC
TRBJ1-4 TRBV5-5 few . CASSLVQGMGTNEKLFF TGTGCCAGCAGCTTGGTCCAGGGGATGGGGACTAATGAAAAACTGTTTTTT
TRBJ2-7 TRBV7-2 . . CASSLATGAGLYEQYF TGTGCCAGCAGCTTAGCTACGGGGGCCGGCCTCTACGAGCAGTACTTC
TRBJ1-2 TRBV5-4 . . CASSEITGMDNYGYTF TGTGCCAGCAGCGAAATCACAGGGATGGATAACTATGGCTACACCTTC
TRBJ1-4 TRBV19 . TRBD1 CASSPGTAATNEKLFF TGTGCCAGTAGTCCCGGGACAGCTGCAACTAATGAAAAACTGTTTTTT
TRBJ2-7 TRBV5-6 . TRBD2 CASSGGGLAGVSRYEQYF TGTGCCAGCAGCGGGGGGGGACTAGCGGGAGTAAGTCGCTACGAGCAGTACTTC
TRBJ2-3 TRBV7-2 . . CASSRLWDTQYF TGTGCCAGTAGCCGCCTGTGGGATACGCAGTATTTT
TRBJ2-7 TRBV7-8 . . CASSLTGAYEQYF TGTGCCAGCAGCCTTACGGGGGCCTACGAGCAGTACTTC
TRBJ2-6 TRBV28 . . CASTEGGANVLTF TGTGCCAGCACGGAGGGGGGGGCCAACGTCCTGACTTTC
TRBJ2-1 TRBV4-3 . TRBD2 CASSQDRGEGTYNEQFF TGCGCCAGCAGCCAAGATCGAGGGGAGGGCACCTACAATGAGCAGTTCTTC
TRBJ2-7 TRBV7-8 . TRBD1 CASSLLAWTGDNYEQYF TGTGCCAGCAGCCTCCTAGCATGGACAGGGGACAACTACGAGCAGTACTTC
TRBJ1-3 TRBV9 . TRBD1 CASSVGDRASGNTIYF TGTGCCAGCAGCGTAGGCGACAGGGCATCTGGAAACACCATATATTTT
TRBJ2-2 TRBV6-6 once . CASSRAKGELFF TGTGCCAGCAGTCGCGCAAAAGGGGAGCTGTTTTTT
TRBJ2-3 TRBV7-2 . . CASSLSRSSTDTQYF TGTGCCAGCAGCTTAAGCAGGTCTAGCACAGATACGCAGTATTTT
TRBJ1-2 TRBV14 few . CASSETRLAGYGYTF TGTGCCAGCAGCGAAACCCGGCTGGCGGGCTATGGCTACACCTTC
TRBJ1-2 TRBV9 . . CASRMDGGYGYTF TGTGCCAGCAGAATGGACGGGGGCTATGGCTACACCTTC
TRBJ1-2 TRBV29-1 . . CSVARDYNYGYTF TGCAGCGTTGCCCGGGATTATAACTATGGCTACACCTTC
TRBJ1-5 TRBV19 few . CASSIATADSNQPQHF TGTGCCAGTAGTATAGCGACAGCTGATAGCAATCAGCCCCAGCATTTT
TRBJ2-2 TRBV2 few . CASSFDSTGELFF TGTGCCAGCAGTTTCGACAGCACCGGGGAGCTGTTTTTT
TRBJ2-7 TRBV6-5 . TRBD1 CASRPPGGRGYEQYF TGTGCCAGCAGGCCTCCAGGGGGCAGGGGCTACGAGCAGTACTTC
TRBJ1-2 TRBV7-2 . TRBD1 CASSPGTEVYGYTF TGTGCCAGCAGCCCAGGGACAGAAGTATATGGCTACACCTTC